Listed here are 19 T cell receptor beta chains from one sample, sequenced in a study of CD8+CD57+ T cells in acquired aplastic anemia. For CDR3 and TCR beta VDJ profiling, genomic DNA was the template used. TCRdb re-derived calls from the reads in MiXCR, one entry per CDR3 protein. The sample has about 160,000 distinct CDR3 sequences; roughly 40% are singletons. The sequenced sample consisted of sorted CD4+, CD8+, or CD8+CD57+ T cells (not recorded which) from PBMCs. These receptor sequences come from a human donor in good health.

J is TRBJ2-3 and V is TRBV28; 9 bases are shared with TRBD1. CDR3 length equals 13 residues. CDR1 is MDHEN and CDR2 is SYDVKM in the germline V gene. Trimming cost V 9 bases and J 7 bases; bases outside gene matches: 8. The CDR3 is CASAGTGTNTQYF. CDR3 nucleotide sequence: TGTGCCAGTGCCGGGACAGGGACAAATACGCAGTATTTT.

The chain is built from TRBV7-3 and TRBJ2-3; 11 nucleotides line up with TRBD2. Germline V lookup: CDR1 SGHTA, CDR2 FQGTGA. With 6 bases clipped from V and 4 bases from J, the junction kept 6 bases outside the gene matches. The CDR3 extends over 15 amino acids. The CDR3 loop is CASSTSGSQSDTQYF. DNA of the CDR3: TGTGCCAGCAGTACTAGCGGGAGTCAGTCAGATACGCAGTATTTT. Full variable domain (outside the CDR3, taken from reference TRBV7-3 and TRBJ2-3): GAGVSQTPSNKVTEKGKYVELRCDPISGHTALYWYRQSLGQGPEFLIYFQGTGAADDSGLPNDRFFAVRPEGSVSTLKIQRTERGDSAVYLCASSTSGSQSDTQYFGPGTRLTVL.

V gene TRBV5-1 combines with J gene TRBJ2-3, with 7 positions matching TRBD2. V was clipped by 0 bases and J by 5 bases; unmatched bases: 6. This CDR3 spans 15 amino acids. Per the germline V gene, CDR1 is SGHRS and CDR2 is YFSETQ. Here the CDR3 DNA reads TGCGCCAGCAGCTTGGAGGGCGGGAGAGGAGATACGCAGTATTTT. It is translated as CASSLEGGRGDTQYF.

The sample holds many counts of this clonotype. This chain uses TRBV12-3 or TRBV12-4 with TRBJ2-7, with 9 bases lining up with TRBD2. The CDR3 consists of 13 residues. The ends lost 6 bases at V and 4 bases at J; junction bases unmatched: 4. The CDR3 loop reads CASRPSGVYEQYF. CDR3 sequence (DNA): TGTGCCAGCAGGCCTAGCGGGGTTTACGAGCAGTACTTC.

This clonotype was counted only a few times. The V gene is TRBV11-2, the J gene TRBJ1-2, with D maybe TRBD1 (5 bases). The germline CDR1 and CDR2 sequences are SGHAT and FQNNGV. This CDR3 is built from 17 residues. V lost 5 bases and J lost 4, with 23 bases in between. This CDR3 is CASSTPRGPTASYGYTF. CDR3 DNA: TGTGCCAGCAGCACCCCGAGGGGACCGACCGCCAGCTATGGCTACACCTTC.

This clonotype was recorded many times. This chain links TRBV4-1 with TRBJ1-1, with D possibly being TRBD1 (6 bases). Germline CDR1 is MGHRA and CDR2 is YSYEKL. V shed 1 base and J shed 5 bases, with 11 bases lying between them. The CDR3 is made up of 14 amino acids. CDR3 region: CASSQGGRGTEAFF. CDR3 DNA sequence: TGCGCCAGCAGCCAAGGGGGGAGGGGGACTGAAGCTTTCTTT.

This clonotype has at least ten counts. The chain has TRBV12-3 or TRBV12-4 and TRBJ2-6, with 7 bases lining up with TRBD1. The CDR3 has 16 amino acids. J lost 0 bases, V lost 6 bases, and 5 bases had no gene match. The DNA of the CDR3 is TGTGCCAGCAGGCGGACAGGTACCTCTGGGGCCAACGTCCTGACTTTC. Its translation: CASRRTGTSGANVLTF.

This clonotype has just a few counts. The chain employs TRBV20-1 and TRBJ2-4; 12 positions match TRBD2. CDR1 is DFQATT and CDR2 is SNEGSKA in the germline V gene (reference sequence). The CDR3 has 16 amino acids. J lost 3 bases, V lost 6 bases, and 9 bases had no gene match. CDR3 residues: CSAQPTSGGVKNIQYF. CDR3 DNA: TGCAGTGCCCAGCCGACTAGCGGGGGTGTCAAAAACATTCAGTACTTC.

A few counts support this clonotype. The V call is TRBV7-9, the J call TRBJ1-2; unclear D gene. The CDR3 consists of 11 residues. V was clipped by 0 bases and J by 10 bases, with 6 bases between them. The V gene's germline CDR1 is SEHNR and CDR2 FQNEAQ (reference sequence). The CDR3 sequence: CASSLAGSYTF. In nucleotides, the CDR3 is TGTGCCAGCAGCTTAGCGGGCTCCTACACCTTC.

The CDR3 loop is CASSDPSGVEETQYF. The CDR3 DNA follows: TGCGCCAGCAGTGACCCCTCGGGAGTAGAAGAGACCCAGTACTTC. This chain links TRBV10-1 with TRBJ2-5; a weak D match, TRBD2 (6 bases). Germline values: CDR1 WNHNN, CDR2 SYGVQD (reference sequence). This CDR3 region has 15 residues. V was clipped by 3 bases and J by 3 bases, with 14 bases between them.

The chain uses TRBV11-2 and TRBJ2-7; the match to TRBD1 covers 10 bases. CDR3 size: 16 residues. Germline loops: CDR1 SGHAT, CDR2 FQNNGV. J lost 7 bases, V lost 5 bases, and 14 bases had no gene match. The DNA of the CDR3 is TGTGCCAGCAGCCTTCGGAGGACAGGGGGAGGCAATGAGCAGTACTTC. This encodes CASSLRRTGGGNEQYF. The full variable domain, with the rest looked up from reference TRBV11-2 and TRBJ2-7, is EAGVAQSPRYKIIEKRQSVAFWCNPISGHATLYWYQQILGQGPKLLIQFQNNGVVDDSQLPKDRFSAERLKGVDSTLKIQPAKLEDSAVYLCASSLRRTGGGNEQYFGPGTRLTVT.

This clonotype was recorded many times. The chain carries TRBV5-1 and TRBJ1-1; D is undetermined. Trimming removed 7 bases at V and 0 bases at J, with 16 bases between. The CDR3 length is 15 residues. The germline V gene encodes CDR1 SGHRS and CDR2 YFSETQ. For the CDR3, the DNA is TGCGCCAGCCGCCCTGAGGGATGGATGAACACTGAAGCTTTCTTT. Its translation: CASRPEGWMNTEAFF.

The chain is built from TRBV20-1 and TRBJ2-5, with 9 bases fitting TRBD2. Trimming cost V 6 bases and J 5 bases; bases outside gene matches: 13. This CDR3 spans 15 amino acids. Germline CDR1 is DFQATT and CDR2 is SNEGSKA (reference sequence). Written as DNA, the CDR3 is TGCAGTGCCCCAGGGCCGGGACTAGCAACGGAGACCCAGTACTTC. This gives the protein CSAPGPGLATETQYF.

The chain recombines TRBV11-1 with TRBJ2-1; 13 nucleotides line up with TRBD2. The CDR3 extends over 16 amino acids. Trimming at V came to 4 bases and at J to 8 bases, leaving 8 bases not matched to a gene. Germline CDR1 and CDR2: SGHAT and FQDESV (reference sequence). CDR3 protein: CASSYGLAGAGHEQFF. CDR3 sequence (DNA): TGTGCCAGCAGCTACGGACTAGCGGGAGCGGGGCATGAGCAGTTCTTC.

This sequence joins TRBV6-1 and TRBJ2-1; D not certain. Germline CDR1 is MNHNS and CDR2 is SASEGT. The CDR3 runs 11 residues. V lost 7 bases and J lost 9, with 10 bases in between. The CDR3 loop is CASTTVGEQFF. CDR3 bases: TGTGCCAGCACAACAGTGGGTGAGCAGTTCTTC.

The CDR3 bases are TGTGCCAGCAGTCTCCTGGCGGGGGGGCGGGAGACCCAGTACTTC. It specifies CASSLLAGGRETQYF. The chain uses TRBV2 and TRBJ2-5, with TRBD2 matching 9 bases. The CDR3 sequence is 15 residues long. J gave up 5 bases and V 5 bases, and 9 bases lay outside the gene matches. Germline CDR1 and CDR2: SNHLY and FYNNEI.

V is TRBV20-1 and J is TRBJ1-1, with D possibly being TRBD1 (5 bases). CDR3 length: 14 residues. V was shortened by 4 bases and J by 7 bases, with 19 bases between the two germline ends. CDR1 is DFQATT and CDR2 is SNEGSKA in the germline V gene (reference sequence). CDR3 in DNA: TGCAGTGCTAAGTCGGGCAGGGACCCCGGTGAAGCTTTCTTT. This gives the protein CSAKSGRDPGEAFF.

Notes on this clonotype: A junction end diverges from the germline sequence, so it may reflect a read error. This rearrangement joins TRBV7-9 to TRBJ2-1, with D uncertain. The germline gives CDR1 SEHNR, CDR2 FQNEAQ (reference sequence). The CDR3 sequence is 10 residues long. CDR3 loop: CASSRNEQFF. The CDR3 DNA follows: TGTGCTAGCAGCCGCAATGAGCAGTTCTTC.

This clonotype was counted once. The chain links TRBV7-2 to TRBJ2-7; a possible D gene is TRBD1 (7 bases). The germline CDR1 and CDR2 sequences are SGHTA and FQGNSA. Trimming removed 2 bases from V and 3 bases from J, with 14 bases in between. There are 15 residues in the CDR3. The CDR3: CASSLSGGGGYEQYF. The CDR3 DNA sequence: TGTGCCAGCAGCTTAAGTGGAGGGGGCGGCTACGAGCAGTACTTC.